Listed below are T cell receptor beta chains from one sample, sequenced in a study of shared clonotypes between healthy human individuals. Sequencing used immunoSEQ multiplex PCR; TCRdb keeps in-frame clones, though not all of them. The sample holds approximately 2.1 million clones, about 92% seen once. The specimen was naive CD4+ T cells from PBMCs. These receptors were taken from a man aged 18 to 30 in good health. Some clones in this sample may be carry-over from other donors' samples. CDR3s include the opening cysteine and the closing phenylalanine or tryptophan. The D gene is left open where the match is weak. Clone size is given for some rows only: seen once, a few or many times, or a class if the clone is expanded.

cdr3_nt,cdr3_aa,j_call,d_call,v_call,clone_size
TGCGCCAGCAGCGCAGCTCGATCAGGGAGCACAGATACGCAGTATTTT,CASSAARSGSTDTQYF,TRBJ2-3,.,TRBV5-1,.
TGTGCCATCACCGGACACCCGAACACTGAAGCTTTCTTT,CAITGHPNTEAFF,TRBJ1-1,.,TRBV10-3,few
TGTGCCAGCAGCTTATGGGCTAGCGGGAGTGAGACCCAGTACTTC,CASSLWASGSETQYF,TRBJ2-5,TRBD2,TRBV7-3,.
TGTGCCAGCTGGGGTGGACAGAGCTCCTACGAGCAGTACTTC,CASWGGQSSYEQYF,TRBJ2-7,.,TRBV28,.
TGCGCCAGCAGCCAGGAATCCGGGCTCAAGGTGGGTGGCTACACCTTC,CASSQESGLKVGGYTF,TRBJ1-2,.,TRBV4-3,.
TGTGCCAGCTCACCAGAGGGGTCCGGCAACTATGGCTACACCTTC,CASSPEGSGNYGYTF,TRBJ1-2,.,TRBV18,.
TGTGCCAGCAGCTTAGGAAGAACGGGTATCACCTATGGCTACACCTTC,CASSLGRTGITYGYTF,TRBJ1-2,.,TRBV7-2,.
TGTGCCAGCAGTCTCGGGGGGAATATCTACGAGCAGTACTTC,CASSLGGNIYEQYF,TRBJ2-7,TRBD2,TRBV6-1,.
TGTGCCTGGGCTACCGGGACAGGGAACACCGGGGAGCTGTTTTTT,CAWATGTGNTGELFF,TRBJ2-2,TRBD1,TRBV30,once
TGTGCCTCACAGGGGGGCATGGAGTCACCCCTCCACTTT,CASQGGMESPLHF,TRBJ1-6,TRBD1,TRBV6-5,.
TGTGCGAGGGGCCTAGCGGATTCCTACGAGCAGTACTTC,CARGLADSYEQYF,TRBJ2-7,TRBD2,TRBV13,.
TGTGCCAGCAGTGACCTCCGGGGTCCCTACGAGCAGTACTTC,CASSDLRGPYEQYF,TRBJ2-7,.,TRBV25-1,.
TGTGCCAGCAGTGTGGGGATTAGCTCCTACGAGCAGTACTTC,CASSVGISSYEQYF,TRBJ2-7,.,TRBV6-1,once
TGTGCCAGCAGTGCACCACCTGGAAACACCATATATTTT,CASSAPPGNTIYF,TRBJ1-3,.,TRBV6-1,.
TGTGCCACCAGCAGAGATCGAGCAGGGGATATTGAAGCTTTCTTT,CATSRDRAGDIEAFF,TRBJ1-1,.,TRBV15,.
TGTGCCAGCAGCTTTGGGACAGGGGGTTCACCCCTCCACTTT,CASSFGTGGSPLHF,TRBJ1-6,TRBD1,TRBV7-3,.
TGCGCCAGCAGCTTGCAAAAGGGACAGGGAGTTGGCATTCAGTACTTC,CASSLQKGQGVGIQYF,TRBJ2-4,TRBD1,TRBV5-1,.
TGTGCCAGCAGTCCCGGATCGGTCAATGAGCAGTTCTTC,CASSPGSVNEQFF,TRBJ2-1,.,TRBV6-5,.
TGTGCCAGCAGCTTATCAGGAGCGCTGAACACTGAAGCTTTCTTT,CASSLSGALNTEAFF,TRBJ1-1,.,TRBV7-8,.
TGTGCCACCAGCAGAGGAAACAGGGAGGAGACCCAGTACTTC,CATSRGNREETQYF,TRBJ2-5,.,TRBV15,.
TGTGCCAGCAGTGCGCAGGGCTGGATCTCTGGAAACACCATATATTTT,CASSAQGWISGNTIYF,TRBJ1-3,.,TRBV2,.
TGTGCCAGCAGTTTAATTGGTGAACAGGGGGCTGGAAACACCATATATTTT,CASSLIGEQGAGNTIYF,TRBJ1-3,TRBD1,TRBV27,.
TGTGCCAGCAGTTATCCCCGGACAGGGGGCACTGAAGCTTTCTTT,CASSYPRTGGTEAFF,TRBJ1-1,TRBD1,TRBV28,.
TGCGCCAGCAGAGCGGGGGGAAAGTCTTCCTACGAGCAGTACTTC,CASRAGGKSSYEQYF,TRBJ2-7,TRBD2,TRBV5-1,.
TGTGCCAGCAGTAGTACTAGCGGGAAAGAGACCCAGTACTTC,CASSSTSGKETQYF,TRBJ2-5,TRBD2,TRBV2,once
TGTGCCAGCAGTGATGTACAGGGGATGAAGACCCAGTACTTC,CASSDVQGMKTQYF,TRBJ2-5,TRBD1,TRBV25-1,once
TGTGCCAGCACCCCGACCGGGACAGGGTCTAACTATGGCTACACCTTC,CASTPTGTGSNYGYTF,TRBJ1-2,TRBD1,TRBV27,.
TGTGCCAGCAGTCGGATTGCTAGCACAGATACGCAGTATTTT,CASSRIASTDTQYF,TRBJ2-3,.,TRBV6-6,once
TGTGCCAGCTCACCGCAAATAACAGGGGGCGCCTCTAACTATGGCTACACCTTC,CASSPQITGGASNYGYTF,TRBJ1-2,TRBD1,TRBV18,.
TGTGCCAGCAGCTCACAGGGTGCTAACTATGGCTACACCTTC,CASSSQGANYGYTF,TRBJ1-2,.,TRBV5-5,.
TGCGCCAGCAGCACCGACCCCCGCCCTGCTGAAAAACTGTTTTTT,CASSTDPRPAEKLFF,TRBJ1-4,.,TRBV5-1,once
TGCGCCAGCAGCTTGGTTCAGGTCCAATCTTCAGGCTACACCTTC,CASSLVQVQSSGYTF,TRBJ1-2,.,TRBV5-1,.
TGTGCCAGCAGTTTGTTGAGTCCCGGGGAGCTGTTTTTT,CASSLLSPGELFF,TRBJ2-2,.,TRBV28,.
TGTGCCAGCAGCTCCGAGGGAGATACGCAGTATTTT,CASSSEGDTQYF,TRBJ2-3,.,TRBV7-9,.
TGTGCCAGCAGCTTAAGCGGGACTAGCACAGATACGCAGTATTTT,CASSLSGTSTDTQYF,TRBJ2-3,TRBD2,TRBV7-2,.
TGTGCCAGCAGCTTGATCGGAAAATTGAACACTGAAGCTTTCTTT,CASSLIGKLNTEAFF,TRBJ1-1,.,TRBV5-4,.
TGTGCCAGTAGTGGAAGACTGGTTCTCAAAAACATTCAGTACTTC,CASSGRLVLKNIQYF,TRBJ2-4,.,TRBV19,.
TGCGCCAGCAGCCAAACAAGCGGGAGTCCCGGGGAGCTGTTTTTT,CASSQTSGSPGELFF,TRBJ2-2,TRBD2,TRBV5-1,.
TGTGCCAGCAGGGGACAGGGGGGACCTAACTATGGCTACACCTTC,CASRGQGGPNYGYTF,TRBJ1-2,TRBD1,TRBV28,.
TGTGCCTGGAGCAGGGGTTTGTTCAATCAGCCCCAGCATTTT,CAWSRGLFNQPQHF,TRBJ1-5,.,TRBV30,.
TGTGCCAGCAGCTTGGATGGAGGGGCCAACGTCCTGACTTTC,CASSLDGGANVLTF,TRBJ2-6,.,TRBV7-9,.
TGTGCCACCAGCAGAGGCCGACAGAGCTCCTACGAGCAGTACTTC,CATSRGRQSSYEQYF,TRBJ2-7,.,TRBV15,.
TGTGCCAGCAGTCCTGACAGCCTCAATCAGCCCCAGCATTTT,CASSPDSLNQPQHF,TRBJ1-5,.,TRBV6-6,once
TGTGCCAGCAGCCAACCCCTGGACTTTTTCCACGAGCAGTACTTC,CASSQPLDFFHEQYF,TRBJ2-7,.,TRBV4-2,.
TGTGCCAGCAGCTTATCCCTCGGGGGTAACACCGGGGAGCTGTTTTTT,CASSLSLGGNTGELFF,TRBJ2-2,.,TRBV7-3,.
TGCGCCAGCAGCTTTGGGTCGAACACCGGGGAGCTGTTTTTT,CASSFGSNTGELFF,TRBJ2-2,.,TRBV5-1,.
TGCGCCAGCAGCGCGGCCTACGCCTACGAGCAGTACTTC,CASSAAYAYEQYF,TRBJ2-7,.,TRBV4-3,.
TGTGCCAGCAGCTTAGCAGGACTAGCGGGTTTCAATGAGCAGTTCTTC,CASSLAGLAGFNEQFF,TRBJ2-1,TRBD2,TRBV7-9,.
TGTGCCATCAGTCAGCCAGGGGCAATCTACAATGAGCAGTTCTTC,CAISQPGAIYNEQFF,TRBJ2-1,.,TRBV10-3,.
TGTGCCAGCAGTTTAGTAGGACAGGGTATCACGGCGCAGTACTTC,CASSLVGQGITAQYF,TRBJ2-7,TRBD1,TRBV28,.
TGTGCCATCAGCAAGGAGGGCCTGCCGACAGATACGCAGTATTTT,CAISKEGLPTDTQYF,TRBJ2-3,.,TRBV10-3,.
TGTGCCAGTAGTATGAGGGGGGGACTAAAGGATCAGCCCCAGCATTTT,CASSMRGGLKDQPQHF,TRBJ1-5,.,TRBV19,.
TGTGCCAGCAGTTTCCGGCACACTGAAGCTTTCTTT,CASSFRHTEAFF,TRBJ1-1,.,TRBV28,.
TGTGCCAGCAGCCCGACTAGCGGGCGCTACGAGCAGTACTTC,CASSPTSGRYEQYF,TRBJ2-7,TRBD2,TRBV7-8,.
TGTGCCAGCAGCTTAGAATCCGGCGGGAGGGCCTACGAGCAGTACTTC,CASSLESGGRAYEQYF,TRBJ2-7,TRBD2,TRBV11-2,.